This T cell receptor beta chain was sequenced in a study of blood T cell repertoires in COVID-19. Study-wide background: T cells, B-cell-depleted T cells, or PBMCs provided the cDNA or gDNA that served as material.

The table lists this clone with many counts. Methods used by the authors: Estimation of nucleated cell counts relied on the amplification of reference gene primers. The assay was immunoSEQ multiplex PCR, and TCRdb's table has in-frame clones only and misses some. The V and J calls and clone size were taken over from that table, and D and trimming were inferred from the DNA. The sample comprises about 270,000 clones, about 89% of which are singletons, and 8.5% to 9% rests with the top ten. Sequencing used peripheral blood. The origin of this receptor is a man aged 40-49 years with active or convalescent COVID-19.

The CDR3 reads CASSSHLSGRTDTQYF. The DNA of the CDR3 is TGTGCCAGCAGCTCGCATCTTAGCGGACGCACAGATACGCAGTATTTT. V and J are TRBV7-8 and TRBJ2-3, with D possibly TRBD2 on 6 matching bases. This CDR3 is built from 16 residues. In germline, CDR1 is SGHVS, CDR2 FQNEAQ. V was clipped by 4 bases and J by 1 base, with 15 bases between them.